These 8 T cell receptor beta chains were sequenced from one sample in a study of beta chain features in type 1 diabetes. Expressed TCRB transcripts were sequenced after all isolated RNA was converted to cDNA. Sequencing used immunoSEQ multiplex PCR; TCRdb keeps in-frame clones, though not all of them. The profile covers roughly 730,000 clones, with around an eighth appearing a single time and 0.02% to 0.025% taken by the ten largest. Study conclusions and caveats: All four CD4+ subsets from Type 1 diabetes patients carried moderately but significantly shorter TCRB CDR3s.

Antigens of these TCRs are unknown. The specimen sequenced was naive CD4+ T cells from blood. The source is a man between 18 and 35 years old with type 1 diabetes.

This clone showed up just a few times. The chain joins TRBV27 to TRBJ1-6; D perhaps matches TRBD1 (5 bases). The CDR3 loop spans 15 amino acids. Germline V CDR1 and CDR2: MNHEY, SMNVEV (reference sequence). The V gene lost 4 bases and the J gene lost 7 bases, with 14 bases spanning the gap. CDR3 DNA sequence: TGTGCCAGCAGTTGGGGGAGCATTCGGAATTCACCCCTCCACTTT. Protein: CASSWGSIRNSPLHF.

The chain employs TRBV28 and TRBJ2-5; D is undetermined. The CDR3 sequence is 11 residues long. The V gene lost 9 bases and the J gene lost 5 bases, with 10 bases spanning the gap. The germline V gene encodes CDR1 MDHEN and CDR2 SYDVKM. The CDR3, as DNA: TGTGCCAGTAGTACCTCGGAGACCCAGTACTTC. Amino acids: CASSTSETQYF.

The chain links TRBV6-1 to TRBJ1-2; D might be TRBD1 (6 bases). Looked up from germline, CDR1 is MNHNS and CDR2 is SASEGT. Deletions cut 6 bases from V and 5 bases from J, with 13 bases between. This CDR3 has 13 residues. The CDR3 sequence: CASSVGTPYGYTF. Here the CDR3 DNA reads TGTGCCAGCAGCGTCGGGACACCGTATGGCTACACCTTC.

This clone occurred a few times. V gene TRBV30 combines with J gene TRBJ1-6, with D possibly being TRBD1 (5 bases). Per germline, CDR1 GTSNPN and CDR2 SVGIG (reference sequence). V lost 4 bases and J lost 9, with 10 bases in between. This CDR3 contains 12 residues. CDR3 sequence (DNA): TGTGCCTGGACCCCTAGGGGTTCACCCCTCCACTTT. This translates into CAWTPRGSPLHF.

This clone appeared a single time. The chain carries TRBV27 and TRBJ2-3; D is unclear. Deletions cut 2 bases from V and 2 bases from J, with 17 bases between. The CDR3 is 17 residues long. Germline V gives CDR1 MNHEY, CDR2 SMNVEV (reference sequence). The CDR3 bases are TGTGCCAGCAGTTTAAGGGTCGGCGAAATCTACACAGATACGCAGTATTTT. It codes for CASSLRVGEIYTDTQYF.

The gene calls are TRBV14 and TRBJ2-1; 12 bases line up with TRBD2. V was pared by 1 base and J by 7 bases, with 14 bases of the junction left unmatched. The CDR3 sequence is 19 residues long. Germline-derived CDR1 and CDR2 are SGHDN and FVKESK. The CDR3 region is CASSQVRLAGALRWNEQFF. CDR3 DNA sequence: TGTGCCAGCAGCCAAGTTCGACTAGCGGGGGCCCTTCGTTGGAATGAGCAGTTCTTC.

The genes are TRBV30 and TRBJ2-1, with D perhaps assigned TRBD1 or TRBD2 (6 bases each). Looked up from germline, CDR1 is GTSNPN and CDR2 is SVGIG (reference sequence). This CDR3 comprises 13 residues. V was cut by 1 base and J by 6 bases, with 10 bases left in between. The CDR3 DNA follows: TGTGCCTGGAGTGAGGGGGACTTCAATGAGCAGTTCTTC. Translation: CAWSEGDFNEQFF.

This clone was seen a handful of times. The chain couples TRBV7-9 to TRBJ2-1; D uncertain. Germline assignment: CDR1 SEHNR and CDR2 FQNEAQ (reference sequence). The CDR3 loop spans 17 amino acids. Trimming shortened V by 1 base and J by 0 bases, and 13 bases separated the two germline ends. This CDR3 is CASSLDWQSSSYNEQFF. The CDR3 coding sequence is TGTGCCAGCAGCTTAGATTGGCAGTCGAGCTCCTACAATGAGCAGTTCTTC. Full variable domain (missing parts from reference TRBV7-9 and TRBJ2-1): DTGVSQNPRHKITKRGQNVTFRCDPISEHNRLYWYRQTLGQGPEFLTYFQNEAQLEKSRLLSDRFSAERPKGSFSTLEIQRTEQGDSAMYLCASSLDWQSSSYNEQFFGPGTRLTVL.